A single sample gave rise to the 5 T cell receptor beta chains below, sequenced in a study of blood T cell repertoires in COVID-19. Generated by immunoSEQ multiplex PCR, the TCRdb table keeps only in-frame clones and is missing some. The repertoire holds just under 350,000 clones, with 85% to 90% as singletons. Sequenced material: peripheral blood. Receptor source: a woman aged 70-85 years with COVID-19, enrolled during active disease.

The J gene is TRBJ1-1, the V gene TRBV19; 7 bases line up with TRBD1. V was pared by 6 bases and J by 4 bases, with 11 bases of the junction left unmatched. Germline V gives CDR1 LNHDA, CDR2 SQIVND (reference sequence). There are 15 residues in the CDR3. The CDR3 DNA reads as TGTGCCAGTAGGATTAAACAGGGGCTAATCACTGAAGCTTTCTTT. Its translation is CASRIKQGLITEAFF.

V gene TRBV5-6 combines with J gene TRBJ1-2, with D unresolved. V lost 0 bases and J 5 bases, leaving 14 bases between the germline ends. This CDR3 comprises 15 residues. The V gene's germline CDR1 is SGHDT and CDR2 YYEEEE. Written as DNA, the CDR3 is TGTGCCAGCAGCTTGGCCCTCGAGGGCGGATATGGCTACACCTTC. This translates into CASSLALEGGYGYTF.

The J gene is TRBJ2-1, the V gene TRBV15; maybe TRBD2 (7 bases). The ends were cut back, 3 bases at V and 8 bases at J, with 14 bases in the middle. CDR3 size: 14 residues. The germline V gene has CDR1 LNHNV and CDR2 YYDKDF (reference sequence). The CDR3 reads CATSSSGGRDEQFF. Here the CDR3 DNA reads TGTGCCACCAGCAGCTCCGGGGGGCGGGATGAGCAGTTCTTC.

This clone was seen more than once but under ten times. The chain has TRBV10-2 and TRBJ1-5, with D uncertain. The V gene's germline CDR1 is WSHSY and CDR2 SAAADI. Trimming pared 2 bases from V and 7 bases from J, leaving 9 bases between. The CDR3 length is 13 residues. The CDR3 nucleotides read TGCGCCAGCAGTGAGGATGGAGAACAGCCCCAGCATTTT. It encodes CASSEDGEQPQHF.

This chain connects TRBV18 to TRBJ2-7, with a possible D match to TRBD2 (5 bases). The CDR3 spans 15 residues. Germline loops: CDR1 KGHSH, CDR2 LQKENI. The V gene lost 1 base and the J gene lost 6 bases, with 16 bases spanning the gap. CDR3 coding DNA: TGTGCCAGCTCACCACTAATAAGCGGAGAGGCCGAGCAGTACTTC. Amino acid sequence: CASSPLISGEAEQYF.